Below are 10 T cell receptor beta chains sequenced from a single sample in a study of blood T cell repertoires in COVID-19 (dated by TCRdb to about 2020). Library method: the immunoSEQ multiplex PCR assay. TCRdb holds this immuneACCESS table with in-frame rearrangements only. Some clones are missing; in checked studies, unresolved V genes explain under half, and the rest has no known cause. The sample table lists more than 130,000 clones, less than 85% of them with a count of one. In total, the top ten clones hold approximately 5.8% of the sample. Sequencing used peripheral blood. The receptors were sampled from a human donor in a cohort sampled during active COVID-19.

This sequence joins TRBV7-2 and TRBJ2-7, with D perhaps TRBD1 (6 bases). The CDR3 is 15 amino acids. Trimming removed 1 base from V and 0 bases from J, with 10 bases in between. Germline loops: CDR1 SGHTA, CDR2 FQGNSA. Here the CDR3 DNA reads TGTGCCAGCAGCTTAGTACAGGGAAGCTCCTACGAGCAGTACTTC. Its translation: CASSLVQGSSYEQYF.

The chain joins TRBV19 to TRBJ2-7; tentative D call: TRBD2 (5 bases). The CDR3 contains 13 residues. Germline V gives CDR1 LNHDA, CDR2 SQIVND (reference sequence). V was shortened by 6 bases and J by 4 bases, with 13 bases between the two germline ends. The CDR3, as DNA: TGTGCCAGTAGCCTCGTTGGAGGTTACGAGCAGTACTTC. Its translation is CASSLVGGYEQYF.

This clone has only a few counts. V and J are TRBV6-5 and TRBJ1-6; D remains unclear. The CDR3 is 12 amino acids. Trimming took 9 bases from V and 3 from J, leaving 6 bases between them. From germline, CDR1 is MNHEY and CDR2 SVGAGI. In DNA, the CDR3 is TGTGCCAGTTCCCGCTATAATTCACCCCTCCACTTT. It encodes CASSRYNSPLHF.

V gene TRBV9 combines with J gene TRBJ2-3; unclear D gene. Trimming shortened V by 0 bases and J by 6 bases, and 8 bases separated the two germline ends. Per the germline V gene, CDR1 is SGDLS and CDR2 is YYNGEE. The CDR3 is 13 residues long. CDR3 amino acids: CASSVGGPDTQYF. The CDR3 nucleotides are TGTGCCAGCAGCGTAGGCGGCCCTGATACGCAGTATTTT. Full variable domain (remainder filled in from reference TRBV9 and TRBJ2-3): DSGVTQTPKHLITATGQRVTLRCSPRSGDLSVYWYQQSLDQGLQFLIQYYNGEERAKGNILERFSAQQFPDLHSELNLSSLELGDSALYFCASSVGGPDTQYFGPGTRLTVL.

The V gene is TRBV3-1 (or the pseudogene TRBV3-2), the J gene TRBJ1-6, with unresolved D. The CDR3 runs 15 residues. Germline assignment: CDR1 LGHDT and CDR2 YNNKEL (reference sequence). Trimming took off 1 base at V and 8 bases at J, with 12 bases between the two ends. The DNA of the CDR3 is TGTGCCAGCAGCCAAGGAGGGTCGAGAGATTCACCCCTCCACTTT. This sequence encodes CASSQGGSRDSPLHF.

This chain connects TRBV7-9 to TRBJ1-1, with D maybe TRBD1 (5 bases). CDR1 is SEHNR, CDR2 FQNEAQ, per germline (reference sequence). V dropped 2 bases and J dropped 2 bases, with 12 bases sitting between them. CDR3 length: 15 residues. DNA of the CDR3: TGTGCCAGCAGCTTATCAGGGCGCTTCAACACTGAAGCTTTCTTT. Amino acid sequence: CASSLSGRFNTEAFF.

The V and J genes are TRBV30 and TRBJ1-2; D uncertain. The CDR3 consists of 13 residues. Trimming removed 3 bases at V and 0 bases at J, with 8 bases between. The germline V gene has CDR1 GTSNPN and CDR2 SVGIG (reference sequence). CDR3 loop: CAWRAGTNYGYTF. CDR3 nucleotides: TGTGCCTGGAGGGCGGGAACTAACTATGGCTACACCTTC.

This chain joins TRBV21-1 and TRBJ2-7; the table's D gene call, TRBD1, was not cross checked with the DNA. TRBV21-1 is listed as a pseudogene. The CDR3 sequence is 18 residues long. CDR3 residues: CASSKYQPQTAYSYEQYF. DNA for the CDR3: TGTGCCAGCAGCAAATACCAGCCACAGACAGCTTATTCCTACGAGCAGTACTTC.

V usage is TRBV25-1 and J usage is TRBJ2-2; 7 bases map to TRBD2. CDR3 length equals 16 residues. In germline, CDR1 is MGHDK, CDR2 SYGVNS. The CDR3 DNA follows: TGTGCTTCGAGGGGTAGCGGGTACGCGAACACCGGGGAGCTGTTTTTT. It codes for CASRGSGYANTGELFF.

This chain's CDR3 is CASSQGSGGSNEQFF. CDR3 bases: TGTGCCAGCAGCCAGGGGAGCGGGGGGAGTAATGAGCAGTTCTTC. The V and J genes are TRBV3-1 (or the pseudogene TRBV3-2) and TRBJ2-1; 9 nucleotides align to TRBD2. The CDR3 has 15 amino acids. The germline CDR1 and CDR2 sequences are LGHDT and YNNKEL (reference sequence). Trimming removed 3 bases from V and 7 bases from J; junction bases left unmatched: 7.